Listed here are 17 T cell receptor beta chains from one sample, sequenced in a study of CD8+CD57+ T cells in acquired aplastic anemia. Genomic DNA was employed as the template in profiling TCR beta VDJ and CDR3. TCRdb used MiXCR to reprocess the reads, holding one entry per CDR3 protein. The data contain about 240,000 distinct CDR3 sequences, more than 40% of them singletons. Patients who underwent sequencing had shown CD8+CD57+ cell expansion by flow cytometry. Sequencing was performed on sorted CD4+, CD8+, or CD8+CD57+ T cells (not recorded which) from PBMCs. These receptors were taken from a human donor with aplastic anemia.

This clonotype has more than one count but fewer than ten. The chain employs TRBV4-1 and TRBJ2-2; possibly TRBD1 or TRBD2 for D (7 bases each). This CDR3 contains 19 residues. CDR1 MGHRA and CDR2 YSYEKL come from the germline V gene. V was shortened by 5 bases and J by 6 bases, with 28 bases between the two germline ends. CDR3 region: CASSIEGASGGRPSGELFF. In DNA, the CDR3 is TGCGCCAGCAGCATAGAGGGGGCTAGCGGAGGCAGGCCGTCCGGGGAGCTGTTTTTT.

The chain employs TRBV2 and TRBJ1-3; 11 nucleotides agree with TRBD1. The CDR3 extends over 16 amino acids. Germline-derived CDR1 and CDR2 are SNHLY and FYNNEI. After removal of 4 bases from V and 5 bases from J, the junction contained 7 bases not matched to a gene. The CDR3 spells CASSARTGGIRNTIYF. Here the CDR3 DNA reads TGTGCCAGCAGTGCCAGGACAGGGGGCATCAGAAACACCATATATTTT.

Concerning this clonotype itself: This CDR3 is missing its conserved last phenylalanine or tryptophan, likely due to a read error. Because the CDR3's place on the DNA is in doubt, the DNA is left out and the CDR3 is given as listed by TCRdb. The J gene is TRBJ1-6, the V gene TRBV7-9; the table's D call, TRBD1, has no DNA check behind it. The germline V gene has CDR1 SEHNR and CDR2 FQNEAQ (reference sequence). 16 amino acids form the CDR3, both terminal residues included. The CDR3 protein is CASSARGDRVNSPLQS.

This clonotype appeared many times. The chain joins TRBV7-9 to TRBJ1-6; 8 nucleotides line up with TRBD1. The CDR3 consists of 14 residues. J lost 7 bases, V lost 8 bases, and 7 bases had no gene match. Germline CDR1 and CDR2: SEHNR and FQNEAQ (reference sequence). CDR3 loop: CASRPTGVNSPLHF. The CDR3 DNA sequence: TGTGCCAGCCGCCCGACAGGGGTCAATTCACCCCTCCACTTT.

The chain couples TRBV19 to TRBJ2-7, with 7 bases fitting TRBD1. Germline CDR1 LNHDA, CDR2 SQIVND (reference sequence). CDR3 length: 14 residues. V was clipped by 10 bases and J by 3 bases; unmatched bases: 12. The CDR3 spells CATSQGDYVYEQYF. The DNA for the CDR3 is TGTGCCACTTCGCAGGGGGATTACGTCTACGAGCAGTACTTC.

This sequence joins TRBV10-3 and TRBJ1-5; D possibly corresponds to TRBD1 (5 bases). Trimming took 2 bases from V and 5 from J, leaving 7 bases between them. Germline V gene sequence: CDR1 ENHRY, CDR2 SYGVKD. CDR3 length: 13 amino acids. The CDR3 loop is CAISERGYQPQHF. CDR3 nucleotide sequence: TGTGCCATCAGTGAGAGGGGTTATCAGCCCCAGCATTTT.

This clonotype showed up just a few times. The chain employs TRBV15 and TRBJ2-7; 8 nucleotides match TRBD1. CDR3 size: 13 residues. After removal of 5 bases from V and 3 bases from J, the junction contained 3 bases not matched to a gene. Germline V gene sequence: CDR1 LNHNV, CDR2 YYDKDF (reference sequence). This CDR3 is CATSGTGGYEQYF. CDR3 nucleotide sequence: TGTGCCACCAGCGGGACAGGTGGCTACGAGCAGTACTTC. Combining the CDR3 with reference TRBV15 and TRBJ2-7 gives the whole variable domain DAMVIQNPRYQVTQFGKPVTLSCSQTLNHNVMYWYQQKSSQAPKLLFHYYDKDFNNEADTPDNFQSRRPNTSFCFLDIRSPGLGDTAMYLCATSGTGGYEQYFGPGTRLTVT.

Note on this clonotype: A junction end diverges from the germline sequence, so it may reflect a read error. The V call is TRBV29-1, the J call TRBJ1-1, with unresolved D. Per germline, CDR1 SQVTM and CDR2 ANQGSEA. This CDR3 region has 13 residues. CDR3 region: CGVPPTGNTEAFF. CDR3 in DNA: TGCGGCGTCCCTCCAACCGGGAACACTGAAGCTTTCTTT. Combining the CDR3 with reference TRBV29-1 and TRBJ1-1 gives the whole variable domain SAVISQKPSRDICQRGTSLTIQCQVDSQVTMMFWYRQQPGQSLTLIATANQGSEATYESGFVIDKFPISRPNLTFSTLTVSNMSPEDSSIYLCGVPPTGNTEAFFGQGTRLTVV.

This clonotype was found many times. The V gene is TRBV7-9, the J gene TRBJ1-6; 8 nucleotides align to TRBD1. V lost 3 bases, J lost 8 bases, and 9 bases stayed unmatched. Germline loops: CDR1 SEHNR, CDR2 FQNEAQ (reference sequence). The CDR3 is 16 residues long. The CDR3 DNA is TGTGCCAGCAGCTTCGGACAGGGATTTGTGGATTCACCCCTCCACTTT. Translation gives CASSFGQGFVDSPLHF.

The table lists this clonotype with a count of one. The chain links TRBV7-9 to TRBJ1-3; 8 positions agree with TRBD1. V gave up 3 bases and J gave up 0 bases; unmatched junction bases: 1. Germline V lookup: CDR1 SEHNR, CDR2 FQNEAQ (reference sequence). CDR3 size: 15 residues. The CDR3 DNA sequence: TGTGCCAGCAGCTTGGGACAGGACTCTGGAAACACCATATATTTT. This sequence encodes CASSLGQDSGNTIYF.

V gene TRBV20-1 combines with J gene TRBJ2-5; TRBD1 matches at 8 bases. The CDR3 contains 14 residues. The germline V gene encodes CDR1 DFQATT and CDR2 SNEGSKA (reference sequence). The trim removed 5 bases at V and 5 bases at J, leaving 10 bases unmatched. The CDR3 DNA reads TGCAGTGCTTCTCCGCAGGGGGCGCGGGAGACCCAGTACTTC. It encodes CSASPQGARETQYF.

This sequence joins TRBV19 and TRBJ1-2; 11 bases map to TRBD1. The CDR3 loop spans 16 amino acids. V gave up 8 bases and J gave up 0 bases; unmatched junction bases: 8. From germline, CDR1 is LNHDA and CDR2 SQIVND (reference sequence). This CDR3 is CASEGQGDPTNYGYTF. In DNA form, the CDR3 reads TGTGCCAGTGAGGGACAGGGGGACCCCACTAACTATGGCTACACCTTC.

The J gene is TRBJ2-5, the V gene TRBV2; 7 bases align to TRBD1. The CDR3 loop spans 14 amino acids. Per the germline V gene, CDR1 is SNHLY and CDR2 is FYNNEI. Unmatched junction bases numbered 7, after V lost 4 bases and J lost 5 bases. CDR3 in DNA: TGTGCCAGCAGTGCGGGGCAGGGGGTTGAGACCCAGTACTTC. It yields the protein CASSAGQGVETQYF.

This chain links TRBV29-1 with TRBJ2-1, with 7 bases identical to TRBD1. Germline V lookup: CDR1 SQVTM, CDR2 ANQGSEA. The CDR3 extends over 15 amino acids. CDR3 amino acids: CSYSMTGNSYNEQFF. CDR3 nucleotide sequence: TGCAGTTACTCGATGACAGGGAACTCCTACAATGAGCAGTTCTTC.

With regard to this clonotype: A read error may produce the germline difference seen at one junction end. DNA of the CDR3: TGCGCCAGCAGCCTCGACAGGACGCAAGATACGCAGTATTTT. This codes for CASSLDRTQDTQYF. The chain carries TRBV7-8 and TRBJ2-3, with D perhaps matching TRBD1 (6 bases). The CDR3 has 14 amino acids. CDR1 SGHVS and CDR2 FQNEAQ come from the germline V gene. Supplemented by reference TRBV7-8 and TRBJ2-3, the full variable domain reads GAGVSQSPRYKVAKRGQDVALRCDPISGHVSLFWYQQALGQGPEFLTYFQNEAQLDKSGLPSDRFFAERPEGSVSTLKIQRTQQEDSAVYLCASSLDRTQDTQYFGPGTRLTVL.

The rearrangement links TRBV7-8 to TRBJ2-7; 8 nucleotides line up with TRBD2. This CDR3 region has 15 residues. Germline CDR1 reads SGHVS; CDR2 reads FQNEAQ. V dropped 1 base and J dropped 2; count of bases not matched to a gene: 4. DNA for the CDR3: TGTGCCAGCAGCTTAGTCGGGGGGGCGACCTACGAGCAGTACTTC. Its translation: CASSLVGGATYEQYF.

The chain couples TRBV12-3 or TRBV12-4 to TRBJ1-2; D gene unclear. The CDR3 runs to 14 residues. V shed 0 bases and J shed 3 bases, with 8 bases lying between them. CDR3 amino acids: CASSLAGAHYGYTF. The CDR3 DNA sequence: TGTGCCAGCAGTTTAGCGGGAGCTCACTATGGCTACACCTTC.